The 5 T cell receptor beta chains given below trace back to one sample, sequenced in a study of vaccination and CD4 T cells after COVID-19. Specified treatment: approximately 9-day PBMC culture with coronavirus spike peptide pools or control peptides (ViraFEST assay). CD4+ T cells that had been cultured provided DNA sequenced with the Oncomine TCR Beta short-read assay. MiXCR, applied by TCRdb to the PCR reads, yields one record per CDR3 protein. Altogether roughly 13,000 distinct CDR3 sequences are present, less than 65% being singletons, with the ten largest covering about 8.8%. These receptors have no known antigen. The sequencing here drew on CD4+ T cells from blood, cultured in vitro, taken before SARS-CoV-2 vaccination. The receptors originated from a human donor who had recovered from COVID-19.

This chain uses TRBV29-1 with TRBJ1-1; D not certain. Trimming took 6 bases from V and 4 from J, leaving 15 bases between them. The CDR3 extends over 13 amino acids. Germline V CDR1 and CDR2: SQVTM, ANQGSEA. CDR3 protein: CSVTPLTGTEAFF. The CDR3 DNA reads as TGCAGCGTGACCCCGTTGACGGGCACTGAAGCTTTCTTT.

This chain connects TRBV20-1 to TRBJ2-5; D gene ambiguous. V was trimmed by 0 bases and J by 6 bases, leaving 5 bases between them. The CDR3 is 11 residues long. Germline assignment: CDR1 DFQATT and CDR2 SNEGSKA (reference sequence). CDR3 in DNA: TGCAGTGCTAGAGATCAACAGACCCAGTACTTC. Protein product: CSARDQQTQYF.

V is TRBV18 and J is TRBJ1-1; D perhaps matches TRBD1 (6 bases). Between the trimmed V and J ends, which lost 2 bases and 1 base, there was a span of 8 bases. The CDR3 is 14 residues long. Germline CDR1 and CDR2: KGHSH and LQKENI. The CDR3 sequence: CASSPSGANTEAFF. Written as DNA, the CDR3 is TGTGCCAGCTCACCATCGGGGGCGAACACTGAAGCTTTCTTT.

This chain joins TRBV12-3 or TRBV12-4 and TRBJ2-4; D remains ambiguous. V lost 3 bases to trimming and J lost 0 bases, with 6 bases between them. The CDR3 sequence is 14 residues long. CDR3 DNA: TGTGCCAGCAGTTTTACTATAGCCAAAAACATTCAGTACTTC. It encodes CASSFTIAKNIQYF.

The chain combines TRBV19 with TRBJ2-7; TRBD1 is a possible D gene (6 bases). The germline V gene encodes CDR1 LNHDA and CDR2 SQIVND (reference sequence). V was clipped by 5 bases and J by 6 bases, with 14 bases between them. The CDR3 sequence is 13 residues long. CDR3 in DNA: TGTGCCAGTAGTCAACAGGGAAAGAGCGAGCAGTACTTC. Its translation: CASSQQGKSEQYF.